This T cell receptor (beta chain) derives from a study of neurological immune-mediated disorders. Findings of the study overall: Private repertoires in all groups were suggested by the absence of shared CDR3 amino acid sequences among expanded clones across subjects.

This clonotype came up many times. Its antigen is undetermined. 5'RACE with 10-nucleotide random UMIs generated the cDNA. Every sequencing run produced over 160 million TCR-beta sequences that came from 15-18 subjects. TCRdb processed the 5' RACE reads anew with MiXCR; each CDR3 protein has one entry. The sample holds 77,000 or so distinct CDR3 sequences, 9.4% seen once. V gave up 0 bases and J gave up 6 bases, with 12 bases separating them. The CDR3 sequence is 14 residues long. Looked up from germline, CDR1 is DFQATT and CDR2 is SNEGSKA (reference sequence). Healthy control samples came from blood bank volunteers in Maryland, USA.

This sequence was found in a man aged 45-65 years in good health. The rearrangement joins TRBV20-1 to TRBJ1-5; weak D call: TRBD1 (5 bases). The material sequenced was PBMCs. CDR3 in amino acids: CSARDGGGPQPQHF. The DNA of the CDR3 is TGCAGTGCTAGAGATGGGGGAGGGCCTCAGCCCCAGCATTTT.